This T cell receptor (beta chain) was sequenced in a study of blood T cell repertoires in COVID-19. Study overall: Material from acute and convalescent COVID-19 was sourced from the United States, Italy and Spain.

This clone occurred once. In the authors' methods: Amplified reference gene primers provided the basis for estimating nucleated cell counts. Here immunoSEQ multiplex PCR was the method, and the copy in TCRdb shows in-frame clones only, minus some. V and J calls plus clone size are reproduced from that table; the DNA served to infer D and trimming. This sample has roughly 400,000 clones, with 70% to 90% found just once. Participants were aged about 18 to 90 years, lived in roughly 23 US areas, and enrolled virtually. Donors were grouped by their self-reported clinical history. This sequence was found in a young woman who had been exposed to COVID-19. Sequencing was done on a sample of PBMCs or T cells enriched from blood (not recorded which).

CDR3 sequence: CASSPGTNTGELFF. The CDR3, as DNA: TGTGCCAGCAGCCCCGGGACGAACACCGGGGAGCTGTTTTTT. The chain carries TRBV3-1 (or the pseudogene TRBV3-2) and TRBJ2-2, with D perhaps matching TRBD2 (5 bases). V lost 4 bases, J lost 0 bases, and 6 bases lay in between. Per germline, CDR1 LGHDT and CDR2 YNNKEL (reference sequence). This CDR3 spans 14 amino acids.